This T cell receptor (beta chain) appears in the sequencing data of a study of cytomegalovirus exposure and HLA in healthy donors. Study in general: Inside one of the first data releases sat 75 million to 100 million unique TCRs taken from HLA-typed donors. Study conclusions and caveats: Later on, a genetic analysis was performed. It linked a missense variant in DCLRE1C with V- and J-gene trimming of TCR beta. In vitro data verified a few CMV-associated chains as specific for CMV antigens. Data from an earlier analysis indicated that most TCR beta V segments were productive either about 87% or about 30% of the time.

For this clone: Its antigen is unidentified.

The V gene end was trimmed by 1 base and the J gene end by 6 bases; junction bases not matched to a gene: 4. The germline V gene has CDR1 SGHTS and CDR2 YDEGEE. This CDR3 spans 14 amino acids. Use of 60 Vbeta and 13 Jbeta primers characterized the PCR. Produced via immunoSEQ multiplex PCR; TCRdb's table is partial and in-frame only. This table holds about 170,000 clones, approximately 72% found once. The sample comprised PBMCs. This clonotype originated in a female donor in good health and CMV-seronegative. V is TRBV5-8 and J is TRBJ1-1, with 9 bases aligning to TRBD1. The CDR3 sequence: CASSLRDRAAEAFF. DNA of the CDR3: TGTGCCAGCAGCTTGAGGGACAGGGCCGCTGAAGCTTTCTTT.